This T cell receptor beta chain was obtained from a study of CD8+CD57+ T cells in acquired aplastic anemia (dated by TCRdb to 2016 to 2019). Context from the whole study: On average, sorted CD4+ and CD8+ cells yielded 3 to 4 ug of extracted DNA, with a range of about 0.19 to 30 ug. CD8+CD57+ expansion was defined as frequency above the mean frequency observed in healthy subjects. General conclusions and limits of the study: Although twenty-nine CD8+ CDR3 sequences were shared by patients and controls, these sequences appeared highly expressed in patients and within the immunodominant clones of patients. Patients and healthy controls showed no significant difference in CD8+ Simpson's diversity (P=0.060).

Profiling of TCR beta VDJ combinations and CDR3 sequences used genomic DNA as the template. An Illumina HiSeq 2000 was the platform used for TCR repertoire sequencing. Per the authors' processing: Repertoires were assessed using TRBV/TRBJ rearrangement plots, CDR3 size and DJ length profiles, and Simpson's diversity index. The immunodominant clone was defined as the most abundant DNA sequence in deep sequencing data. CDR3 amino acid sequences were screened for sharing across subjects and compared with published repertoires and the VDJdb database. TCRdb redid the processing of the public reads, applying fastp at Q25 and MiXCR, and retained in-frame beta chains. All rows with the same CDR3 protein become a single entry with the most common DNA and genes. The V and J calls and clone size come from TCRdb's table, not from the authors' own analysis. This sample has about 58,000 distinct CDR3 sequences in its table, and approximately 52% of those were observed once. The ten largest clones represent about 15% of the sample.

Flow cytometry had shown CD8+CD57+ cell expansion in the patients selected for sequencing. Every patient had a diagnosis of severe acquired aplastic anemia based on International Study of Aplastic Anemia and Agranulocytosis and Camitta criteria. At the time blood was sampled, none of the patients had received any therapy. TCR repertoires of sorted CD4+ and CD8+ blood T cells from severe aplastic anemia patients and healthy subjects were deep-sequenced in the study. Patients were enrolled in the USA under clinicaltrials.gov protocols 00001620, 01623167, 00001397, 00071045, 00081523 and 00961064. Ficoll-Paque density gradient centrifugation was used to isolate peripheral blood mononuclear cells. Before DNA extraction, CD4+ and CD8+ T cells were sorted with FACS or magnetic beads. V ends up 6 bases short and J 5 bases short, with an unmatched junction base count of 8. Including cysteine and phenylalanine, the CDR3 has 15 amino acids. The CDR3 DNA has 45 bases and is translated from base 1. Looking up the germline V gene (reference sequence) yields CDR1 LNHDA and CDR2 SQIVND.

As concerns this clonotype: The target of this receptor is not known. Within one base of it there is no much larger clone, and no base qualities were kept.

The V and J segments used are TRBV19 and TRBJ1-5; TRBD1 lines up with 9 middle nucleotides. This clonotype was obtained from a human donor with aplastic anemia. Sequenced: sorted CD4+, CD8+, or CD8+CD57+ T cells (not recorded which) from PBMCs. The DNA sequence is as follows: TGTGCCAGTAGGGCGCAGGGGGACAGGGATCAGCCCCAGCATTTT. Its product reads: CASRAQGDRDQPQHF.